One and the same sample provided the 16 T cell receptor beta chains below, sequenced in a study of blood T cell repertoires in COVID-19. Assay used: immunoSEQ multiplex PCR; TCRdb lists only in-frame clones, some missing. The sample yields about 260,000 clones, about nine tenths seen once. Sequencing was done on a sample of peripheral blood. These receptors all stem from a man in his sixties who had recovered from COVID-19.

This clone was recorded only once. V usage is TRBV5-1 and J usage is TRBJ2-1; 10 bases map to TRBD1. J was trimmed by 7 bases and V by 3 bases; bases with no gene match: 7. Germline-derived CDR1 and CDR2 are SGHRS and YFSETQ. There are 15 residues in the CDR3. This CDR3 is CASSSGQGKNNEQFF. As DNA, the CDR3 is TGCGCCAGCAGCTCGGGACAGGGGAAGAATAATGAGCAGTTCTTC.

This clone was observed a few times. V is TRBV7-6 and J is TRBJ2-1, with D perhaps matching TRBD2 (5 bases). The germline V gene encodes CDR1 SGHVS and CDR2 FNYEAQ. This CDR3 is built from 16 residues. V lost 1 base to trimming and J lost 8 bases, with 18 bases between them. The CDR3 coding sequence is TGTGCCAGCAGCTTAGTGGGCGTCAGGCGGGCCGATGAGCAGTTCTTC. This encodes CASSLVGVRRADEQFF.

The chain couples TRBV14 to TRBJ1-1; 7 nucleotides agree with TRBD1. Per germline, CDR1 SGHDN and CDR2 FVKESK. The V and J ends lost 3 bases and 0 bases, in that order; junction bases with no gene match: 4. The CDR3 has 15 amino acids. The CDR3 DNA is TGTGCCAGCAGCCACTTCGGGACAGTGAACACTGAAGCTTTCTTT. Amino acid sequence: CASSHFGTVNTEAFF.

Written as DNA, the CDR3 is TGTGCCAGTATCGGCGCAGGGCGGACTGAAGCTTTCTTT. Translated, it gives CASIGAGRTEAFF. V gene TRBV19 combines with J gene TRBJ1-1, with D possibly TRBD1 on 5 matching bases. CDR3 length: 13 residues. CDR1 LNHDA and CDR2 SQIVND come from the germline V gene (reference sequence). The V end was cut by 7 bases, the J end by 5 bases, with 14 bases between.

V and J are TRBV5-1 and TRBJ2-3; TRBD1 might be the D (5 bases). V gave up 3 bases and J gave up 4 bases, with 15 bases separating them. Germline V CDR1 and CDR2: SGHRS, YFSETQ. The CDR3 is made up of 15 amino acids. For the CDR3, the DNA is TGCGCCAGCAGCTCGTCCCAGGGAAGCGCAGATACGCAGTATTTT. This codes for CASSSSQGSADTQYF. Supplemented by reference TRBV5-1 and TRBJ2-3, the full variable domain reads KAGVTQTPRYLIKTRGQQVTLSCSPISGHRSVSWYQQTPGQGLQFLFEYFSETQRNKGNFPGRFSGRQFSNSRSEMNVSTLELGDSALYLCASSSSQGSADTQYFGPGTRLTVL.

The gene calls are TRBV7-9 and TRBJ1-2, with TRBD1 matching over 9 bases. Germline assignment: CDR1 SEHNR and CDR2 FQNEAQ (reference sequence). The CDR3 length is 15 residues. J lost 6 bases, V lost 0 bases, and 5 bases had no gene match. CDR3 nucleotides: TGTGCCAGCAGCTTAGCCTTGGGGGACAGGGATGGCTACACCTTC. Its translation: CASSLALGDRDGYTF.

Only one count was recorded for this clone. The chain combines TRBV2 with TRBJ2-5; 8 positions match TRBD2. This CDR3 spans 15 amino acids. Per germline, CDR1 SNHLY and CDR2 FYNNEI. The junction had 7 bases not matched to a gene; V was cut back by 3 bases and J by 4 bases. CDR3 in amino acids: CASSEGGLVRETQYF. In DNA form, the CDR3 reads TGTGCCAGCAGTGAGGGGGGACTAGTTAGAGAGACCCAGTACTTC.

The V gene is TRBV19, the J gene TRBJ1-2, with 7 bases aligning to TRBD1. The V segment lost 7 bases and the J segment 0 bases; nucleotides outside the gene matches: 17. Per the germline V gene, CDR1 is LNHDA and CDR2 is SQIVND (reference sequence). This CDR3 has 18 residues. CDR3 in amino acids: CASTPPRTDRLSNYGYTF. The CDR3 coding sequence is TGTGCCAGTACTCCCCCGAGGACGGACAGGCTTTCTAACTATGGCTACACCTTC.

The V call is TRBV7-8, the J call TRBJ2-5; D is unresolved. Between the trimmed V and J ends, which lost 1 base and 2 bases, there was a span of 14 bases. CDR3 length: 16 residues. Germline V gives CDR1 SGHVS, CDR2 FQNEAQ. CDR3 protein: CASSLGRTRQQETQYF. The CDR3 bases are TGTGCCAGCAGCTTAGGTAGAACTCGACAACAAGAGACCCAGTACTTC.

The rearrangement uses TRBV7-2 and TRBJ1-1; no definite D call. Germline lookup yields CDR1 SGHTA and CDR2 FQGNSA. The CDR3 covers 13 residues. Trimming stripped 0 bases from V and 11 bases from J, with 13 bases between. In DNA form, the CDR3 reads TGTGCCAGCAGCTTAGCGCTGATTCAGTGGGCTTTCTTT. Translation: CASSLALIQWAFF.

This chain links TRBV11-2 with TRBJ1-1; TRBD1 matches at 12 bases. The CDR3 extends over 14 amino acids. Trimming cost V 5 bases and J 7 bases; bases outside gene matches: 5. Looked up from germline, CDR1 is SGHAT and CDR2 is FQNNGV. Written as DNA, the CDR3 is TGTGCCAGCAGCAGGGACAGGGGGCGGGGTGAAGCTTTCTTT. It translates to CASSRDRGRGEAFF. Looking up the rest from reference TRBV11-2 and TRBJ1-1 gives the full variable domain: EAGVAQSPRYKIIEKRQSVAFWCNPISGHATLYWYQQILGQGPKLLIQFQNNGVVDDSQLPKDRFSAERLKGVDSTLKIQPAKLEDSAVYLCASSRDRGRGEAFFGQGTRLTVV.

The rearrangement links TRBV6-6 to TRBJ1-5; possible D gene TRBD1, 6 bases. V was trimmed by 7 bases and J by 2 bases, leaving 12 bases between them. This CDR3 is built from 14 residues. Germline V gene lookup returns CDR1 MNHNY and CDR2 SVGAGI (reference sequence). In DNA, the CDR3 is TGTGCCAGCAACCCCGGGGGGCGCAATCAGCCCCAGCATTTT. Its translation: CASNPGGRNQPQHF.

CDR3 DNA sequence: TGTGCCAGCAGTGAAAGACAGGGAAGACCTGAAGCTTTCTTT. Translating gives CASSERQGRPEAFF. This rearrangement joins TRBV2 to TRBJ1-1; 7 bases match TRBD1. V trimming: 2 bases; J trimming: 6 bases; junction bases outside the gene matches: 6. CDR1 is SNHLY and CDR2 is FYNNEI in the germline V gene. The CDR3 runs to 14 residues.

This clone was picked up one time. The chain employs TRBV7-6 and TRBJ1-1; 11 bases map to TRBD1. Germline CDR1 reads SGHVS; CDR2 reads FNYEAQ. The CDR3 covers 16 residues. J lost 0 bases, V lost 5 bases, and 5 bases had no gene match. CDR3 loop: CASSPRTGGMNTEAFF. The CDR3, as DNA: TGTGCCAGCAGCCCTCGGACAGGGGGCATGAACACTGAAGCTTTCTTT.

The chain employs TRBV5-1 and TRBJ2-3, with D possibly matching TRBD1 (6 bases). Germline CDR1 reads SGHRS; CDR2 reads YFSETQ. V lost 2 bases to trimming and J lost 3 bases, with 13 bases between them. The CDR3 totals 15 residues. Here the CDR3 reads CASSFTGIGTDTQYF. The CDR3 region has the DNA TGCGCCAGCAGCTTCACAGGGATCGGGACAGATACGCAGTATTTT.

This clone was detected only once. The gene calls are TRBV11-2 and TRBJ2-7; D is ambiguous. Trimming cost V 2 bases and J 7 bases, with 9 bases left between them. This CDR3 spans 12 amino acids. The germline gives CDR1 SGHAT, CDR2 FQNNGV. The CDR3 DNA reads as TGTGCCAGCAGCTTAATTCCGGGTGAGCAGTACTTC. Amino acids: CASSLIPGEQYF.